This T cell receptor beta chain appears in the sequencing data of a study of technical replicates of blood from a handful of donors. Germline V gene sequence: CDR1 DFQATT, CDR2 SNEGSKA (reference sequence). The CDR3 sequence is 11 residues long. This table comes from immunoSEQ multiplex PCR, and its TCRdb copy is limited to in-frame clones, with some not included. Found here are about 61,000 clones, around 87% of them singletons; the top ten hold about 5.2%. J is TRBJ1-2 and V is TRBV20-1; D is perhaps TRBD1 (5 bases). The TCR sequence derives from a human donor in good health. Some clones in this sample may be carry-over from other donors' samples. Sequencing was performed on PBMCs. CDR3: CLAAVGDGYTF. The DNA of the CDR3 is TGCCTCGCGGCAGTAGGGGATGGCTACACCTTC.